The 17 T cell receptor beta chains given below trace back to one sample, sequenced in a study of T cell responses to AZD1222 COVID-19 vaccine. The protocol was immunoSEQ multiplex PCR, while the TCRdb copy is restricted to in-frame clones and leaves out a portion. The repertoire holds 150,000 to 200,000 clones, with around 87% as singletons. Sample: peripheral blood, taken on day 0 of MenACWY control vaccination. These receptors came from an adult in good health.

The chain is built from TRBV13 and TRBJ2-3; D ambiguous. The germline V gene has CDR1 PRHDT and CDR2 FYEKMQ (reference sequence). This CDR3 contains 13 residues. Trimming cost V 8 bases and J 0 bases, with 9 bases left between them. The DNA of the CDR3 is TGTGCCAGCTCTAGGGAAAGCACAGATACGCAGTATTTT. It codes for CASSRESTDTQYF.

This clone occurred once. The rearrangement uses TRBV5-4 and TRBJ1-5, with D unclear. Germline CDR1 reads SGHNT; CDR2 reads YYREEE (reference sequence). Trimming removed 0 bases at V and 0 bases at J, with 7 bases between. CDR3 length equals 15 residues. CDR3 loop: CASSLGPYSNQPQHF. CDR3 DNA: TGTGCCAGCAGCTTGGGCCCCTATAGCAATCAGCCCCAGCATTTT.

The chain links TRBV28 to TRBJ2-7, with 11 bases aligning to TRBD1. V gave up 7 bases and J gave up 9 bases; unmatched junction bases: 8. This CDR3 has 13 residues. Germline values: CDR1 MDHEN, CDR2 SYDVKM. CDR3 residues: CASNSGQGAAQYF. As DNA, the CDR3 is TGTGCCAGCAATAGCGGACAGGGGGCTGCGCAGTACTTC. Supplemented by reference TRBV28 and TRBJ2-7, the full variable domain reads DVKVTQSSRYLVKRTGEKVFLECVQDMDHENMFWYRQDPGLGLRLIYFSYDVKMKEKGDIPEGYSVSREKKERFSLILESASTNQTSMYLCASNSGQGAAQYFGPGTRLTVT.

The chain employs TRBV27 and TRBJ1-1, with D hard to call. Germline CDR1 reads MNHEY; CDR2 reads SMNVEV (reference sequence). CDR3 size: 13 residues. V was trimmed by 0 bases and J by 1 base, leaving 3 bases between them. CDR3 nucleotides: TGTGCCAGCAGTTTATCCGAGAACACTGAAGCTTTCTTT. Its protein is CASSLSENTEAFF.

The CDR3 sequence is CASSQPSLLVYSPLHF. The CDR3 bases are TGTGCCAGCAGCCAACCGTCCCTGCTGGTCTATTCACCCCTCCACTTT. This rearrangement joins TRBV3-1 (or the pseudogene TRBV3-2) to TRBJ1-6; D unclear. V was clipped by 2 bases and J by 8 bases, with 16 bases between them. The CDR3 loop spans 16 amino acids. CDR1 and CDR2 from the germline V gene are LGHDT and YNNKEL (reference sequence).

This chain uses TRBV6-5 with TRBJ2-7, with TRBD1 identical over 8 bases. V dropped 2 bases and J dropped 6; count of bases not matched to a gene: 6. The CDR3 contains 14 residues. CDR1 is MNHEY, CDR2 SVGAGI, per germline. In DNA, the CDR3 is TGTGCCAGCAGTTACGGGACAGGTCTGTCCGAGCAGTACTTC. Translation gives CASSYGTGLSEQYF.

The chain uses TRBV29-1 and TRBJ2-2, with 8 bases fitting TRBD1. This CDR3 comprises 15 residues. Germline lookup yields CDR1 SQVTM and CDR2 ANQGSEA. The V gene end was trimmed by 0 bases and the J gene end by 6 bases; junction bases not matched to a gene: 6. This CDR3 reads CSVEDGRGRAGELFF. The DNA of the CDR3 is TGCAGCGTTGAAGATGGCAGGGGGCGAGCCGGGGAGCTGTTTTTT.

This rearrangement joins TRBV19 to TRBJ1-5, with a tentative D call TRBD1 (6 bases). The CDR3 spans 16 residues. The germline V gene encodes CDR1 LNHDA and CDR2 SQIVND (reference sequence). V was trimmed by 0 bases and J by 7 bases, leaving 16 bases between them. The CDR3 protein is CASSIEVGRGVQPQHF. CDR3 nucleotide sequence: TGTGCCAGTAGTATAGAAGTGGGCAGGGGCGTACAGCCCCAGCATTTT.

J is TRBJ2-4 and V is TRBV6-5; the match to TRBD2 covers 7 bases. V was clipped by 5 bases and J by 6 bases; unmatched bases: 7. The germline V gene encodes CDR1 MNHEY and CDR2 SVGAGI. The CDR3 runs 14 residues. The CDR3 sequence: CASSPGTNGNIQYF. The DNA of the CDR3 is TGTGCCAGCAGTCCCGGGACTAACGGAAACATTCAGTACTTC.

This chain connects TRBV28 to TRBJ2-5; TRBD2 is a possible D gene (5 bases). Germline V gene sequence: CDR1 MDHEN, CDR2 SYDVKM. The CDR3 extends over 15 amino acids. The V and J ends lost 8 bases and 4 bases respectively, with 20 bases between them. CDR3 coding DNA: TGTGCCAGCCTTAACCAAGCGGTTCGGGGAGAGACCCAGTACTTC. Translating it yields CASLNQAVRGETQYF. The full variable domain, rest sourced from reference TRBV28 and TRBJ2-5, is DVKVTQSSRYLVKRTGEKVFLECVQDMDHENMFWYRQDPGLGLRLIYFSYDVKMKEKGDIPEGYSVSREKKERFSLILESASTNQTSMYLCASLNQAVRGETQYFGPGTRLLVL.

The chain combines TRBV2 with TRBJ2-7; D is unclear. This CDR3 spans 15 amino acids. Germline V gives CDR1 SNHLY, CDR2 FYNNEI. V was clipped by 8 bases and J by 3 bases, with 20 bases between them. The CDR3 coding sequence is TGTGCCAGCGGAGTTGCACGGCAGGACCTCTACGAGCAGTACTTC. Translating gives CASGVARQDLYEQYF. Complete variable domain (other parts from reference TRBV2 and TRBJ2-7): EPEVTQTPSHQVTQMGQEVILRCVPISNHLYFYWYRQILGQKVEFLVSFYNNEISEKSEIFDDQFSVERPDGSNFTLKIRSTKLEDSAMYFCASGVARQDLYEQYFGPGTRLTVT.

The J gene is TRBJ2-7, the V gene TRBV27, with D unresolved. Germline-derived CDR1 and CDR2 are MNHEY and SMNVEV (reference sequence). V was cut by 5 bases and J by 3 bases, with 5 bases left in between. The CDR3 has 11 residues. CDR3 DNA sequence: TGTGCCAGCAGTAATGACTACGAGCAGTACTTC. Amino acids: CASSNDYEQYF.

This chain joins TRBV21-1 and TRBJ1-3; the DNA was not used to check the table's D call, TRBD1. TRBV21-1 constitutes a pseudogene. The CDR3 loop spans 19 amino acids. The CDR3 loop reads CASSLSGTGSENSGNTIYF. CDR3 nucleotide sequence: TGTGCCAGCAGTCTCTCCGGGACAGGGAGTGAGAACTCTGGAAACACCATATATTTT.

The chain uses TRBV27 and TRBJ2-7; the match to TRBD1 covers 8 bases. Unmatched junction bases numbered 8, after V lost 7 bases and J lost 3 bases. The CDR3 sequence is 14 residues long. CDR1 and CDR2 (germline): MNHEY, SMNVEV (reference sequence). Written as DNA, the CDR3 is TGTGCCAGCAAGCTGACAGGGGCACGCTACGAGCAGTACTTC. It codes for CASKLTGARYEQYF.

This rearrangement joins TRBV10-3 to TRBJ1-6; no clear D gene. Germline V gene sequence: CDR1 ENHRY, CDR2 SYGVKD. This CDR3 contains 12 residues. V was clipped by 3 bases and J by 10 bases, with 7 bases between them. The CDR3 DNA reads as TGTGCCATCAGTGAAGCGGGATCACCCCTCCACTTT. Translating gives CAISEAGSPLHF.

V is TRBV6-5 and J is TRBJ2-7, with 10 bases aligning to TRBD2. This CDR3 spans 14 amino acids. J lost 2 bases, V lost 4 bases, and 2 bases had no gene match. The germline V gene has CDR1 MNHEY and CDR2 SVGAGI. The CDR3 loop is CASSSSGSPYEQYF. In DNA form, the CDR3 reads TGTGCCAGCAGTTCTAGCGGGAGCCCCTACGAGCAGTACTTC.

This clone was seen more than once but under ten times. This rearrangement joins TRBV6-5 to TRBJ1-5, with D tentatively TRBD1 (5 bases). Germline-derived CDR1 and CDR2 are MNHEY and SVGAGI. The CDR3 length is 13 residues. The germline V and J ends were trimmed by 7 bases and 4 bases, with 11 bases remaining between them. This chain's CDR3 is CASTRDPNQPQHF. CDR3 nucleotides: TGTGCCAGCACCCGGGACCCGAATCAGCCCCAGCATTTT.